The sequence of this T cell receptor beta chain was determined in a study of blood T cell repertoires in COVID-19. The protocol was immunoSEQ multiplex PCR, while the TCRdb copy is restricted to in-frame clones and leaves out a portion. The sample lists fewer than 400,000 clones; about 83% were seen once. The CDR3 is 15 amino acids. V was clipped by 4 bases and J by 2 bases, with 14 bases between them. CDR1 is KGHDR and CDR2 is SFDVKD in the germline V gene. This clonotype was obtained from a man aged 30-40 years with active or convalescent COVID-19. This chain uses TRBV24-1 with TRBJ2-7, with TRBD2 as a possible D gene (5 bases). The specimen sequenced was peripheral blood. The CDR3: CATSDEGMLPYEQYF. The CDR3 DNA is TGTGCCACCAGTGACGAGGGTATGTTGCCCTACGAGCAGTACTTC.